This TCR beta chain was sequenced during a study of shared clonotypes between healthy human individuals. The study, taken as a whole, reports: It was the non-shared clonotypes that had lower generation probabilities than clonotypes shared by all four donors. With a handful of donors compared, around 5% of naive CD4 clonotypes were shared. Genetic and exposure-history diversity was limited by the small donor number.

CD45RO-negative cells were positively selected for CCR7, leaving out terminally differentiated effector memory CD45RA+ cells. The study enrolled healthy HIV-negative adults without recent acute infections or vaccinations as donors. Remarks on this clone: Its specificity is not known. The sample holds other DNA sequences that translate to the same CDR3.

Germline V gene data show CDR1 as LNHNV and CDR2 as YYDKDF (reference sequence). Deletions cut 0 bases from V and 0 bases from J, with 6 bases between. CDR3 length: 14 amino acids. Only in-frame clones appear in the TCRdb table, and some are missing; sequencing was by immunoSEQ multiplex PCR. The table includes over 2 million clones, about 95% detected once. J is TRBJ2-7 and V is TRBV15; D uncertain. This receptor was taken from a man aged 18 to 30 in good health. Sequencing used naive CD8+ T cells sorted from blood. The CDR3 DNA is TGTGCCACCAGCAGAGAAACTGGCTCCTACGAGCAGTACTTC. It codes for CATSRETGSYEQYF.